These 7 T cell receptor beta chains originate from one sample sequenced in a study of blood T cell repertoires in COVID-19. Repertoires were generated with immunoSEQ multiplex PCR, while TCRdb's copy carries only in-frame clones and drops some. Of around 190,000 clones detected, about 85% appear once; the ten largest clones hold about 5%. Material for sequencing was peripheral blood. The receptors come from a woman older than 75 with acute or convalescent COVID-19.

The chain has TRBV7-2 and TRBJ1-5; D is uncertain. This CDR3 contains 15 residues. Trimming removed 5 bases at V and 6 bases at J, with 17 bases between. Per germline, CDR1 SGHTA and CDR2 FQGNSA. The CDR3 DNA is TGTGCCAGCAGCCTCCTCCTCGGGTTGAGTCAGCCCCAGCATTTT. Residues: CASSLLLGLSQPQHF.

The V gene is TRBV28, the J gene TRBJ2-3; TRBD1 aligns across 9 bases. The V gene end was trimmed by 6 bases and the J gene end by 1 base; junction bases not matched to a gene: 8. In germline, CDR1 is MDHEN, CDR2 SYDVKM. The CDR3 contains 16 residues. The chain's CDR3 is CASSSLTGGGTDTQYF. The CDR3 bases are TGTGCCAGCAGCTCTCTCACAGGGGGCGGCACAGATACGCAGTATTTT.

V is TRBV2 and J is TRBJ2-7, with D tentatively TRBD1 (5 bases). There are 12 residues in the CDR3. Trimming left V 3 bases short and J 4 bases short, with 7 bases between. Germline V gives CDR1 SNHLY, CDR2 FYNNEI. CDR3 nucleotide sequence: TGTGCCAGCAGTGAGTCAGGGTACGAGCAGTACTTC. Translated: CASSESGYEQYF.

This chain links TRBV7-9 with TRBJ2-3; tentatively, D is TRBD1 (5 bases). This CDR3 contains 13 residues. The V end lost 2 bases, the J end lost 4 bases, and 7 bases lay between the germline ends. Germline V lookup: CDR1 SEHNR, CDR2 FQNEAQ (reference sequence). The DNA of the CDR3 is TGTGCCAGCAGCTTAAAAGGGGCAGATACGCAGTATTTT. Protein product: CASSLKGADTQYF.

The rearrangement uses TRBV2 and TRBJ1-6; 7 bases align to TRBD1. Germline trimming cut 8 bases from V and 10 bases from J; bases unmatched to any gene: 11. The CDR3 extends over 14 amino acids. Germline CDR1 and CDR2: SNHLY and FYNNEI. This chain's CDR3 is CASSGGDSGSPLHF. The CDR3 bases are TGTGCCAGCTCCGGGGGGGACAGCGGATCACCCCTCCACTTT.

This sequence joins TRBV6-2 or TRBV6-3 and TRBJ2-7; the D is unclear. CDR1 is MNHEY, CDR2 SVGEGT, per germline. V was clipped by 0 bases and J by 3 bases, with 6 bases between them. The CDR3 spans 13 residues. The CDR3 spells CASSYSNSYEQYF. The CDR3 DNA is TGTGCCAGCAGTTACTCAAACAGCTACGAGCAGTACTTC.

The chain combines TRBV7-9 with TRBJ1-3; D is perhaps TRBD1 (5 bases). This CDR3 spans 16 amino acids. The germline V and J ends were trimmed by 4 bases and 0 bases, with 13 bases remaining between them. Germline V CDR1 and CDR2: SEHNR, FQNEAQ (reference sequence). CDR3 protein: CASSSETVLSGNTIYF. CDR3 coding DNA: TGTGCCAGCAGCTCGGAGACAGTGCTCTCTGGAAACACCATATATTTT. Using reference TRBV7-9 and TRBJ1-3 for the parts outside the CDR3, the full variable domain is DTGVSQNPRHKITKRGQNVTFRCDPISEHNRLYWYRQTLGQGPEFLTYFQNEAQLEKSRLLSDRFSAERPKGSFSTLEIQRTEQGDSAMYLCASSSETVLSGNTIYFGEGSWLTVV.